This TCR beta chain stems from a study of early T cells in non-severe SARS-CoV-2 infection. The overall study: Unpaired chains resulted from sequencing bulk RNA of unsorted whole blood. Study-wide results and caveats: VDJdb matches were skewed toward anti-spike CD8 T cell responses.

Germline CDR1 and CDR2: MRHNA and SNTAGT. This CDR3 is built from 13 residues. V lost 2 bases, J lost 7 bases, and 6 bases lay in between. Tagging with unique molecular identifiers was applied to individual cDNA molecules. TCRdb used MiXCR to reprocess the 5' RACE reads, holding one entry per CDR3 protein. The table shows fewer than 30,000 distinct CDR3 sequences, with 5.4% occurring only once. A note on this clonotype: Its antigen remains unknown.

Material for sequencing was whole blood. The V and J genes are TRBV6-4 and TRBJ1-6, with D uncertain. The clonotype comes from an adult who was a healthcare worker with PCR-confirmed SARS-CoV-2 infection or an uninfected control (not recorded which). The CDR3 nucleotides read TGTGCCAGCAGTGACAGGGAGAATTCACCCCTCCACTTT. The encoded protein is CASSDRENSPLHF.